Below are 32 T cell receptor beta chains sequenced from a single sample in a study of T-cell memory formation after mild COVID-19. TCRdb processed the 5' RACE reads anew with MiXCR; each CDR3 protein has one entry. The table records under 450,000 distinct CDR3 sequences, approximately 15% of them present only once. Specimen: PBMCs or a T cell subset sorted from them (not recorded which). The receptors were sampled from a man aged 18 to 30 who had mild COVID-19 (a few samples of this study predate the infection). Cell type and time point are not known.

The rearrangement links TRBV12-3 or TRBV12-4 to TRBJ1-2; a possible D gene is TRBD1 (5 bases). The CDR3 is 13 amino acids. The germline V and J ends were trimmed by 0 bases and 7 bases, with 9 bases remaining between them. In DNA, the CDR3 is TGTGCCAGCAGTTTAGCCCGGGGGTCTGGCTACACCTTC. Its translation is CASSLARGSGYTF.

The chain recombines TRBV6-7 with TRBJ2-6; 8 nucleotides match TRBD1. TRBV6-7 is assigned to the ORF class and has an uncertain function. CDR3 length equals 19 residues. J lost 1 base, V lost 2 bases, and 10 bases had no gene match. CDR3 sequence (DNA): TGTGCCAGCAGTTACCCCTGGGACAGGACGGAGTCTGGGGCCAACGTCCTGACTTTC. Protein product: CASSYPWDRTESGANVLTF.

This clonotype has just a few counts. V gene TRBV10-3 combines with J gene TRBJ2-5; 10 bases match TRBD2. The CDR3 is 14 amino acids. The V and J ends lost 2 bases and 5 bases, in that order; junction bases with no gene match: 2. Per germline, CDR1 ENHRY and CDR2 SYGVKD. The DNA of the CDR3 is TGTGCCATCAGTGAGGGACTAGCGGACGAGACCCAGTACTTC. This translates into CAISEGLADETQYF.

The table lists this clonotype with a few counts. The V call is TRBV25-1, the J call TRBJ2-3; D call uncertain. CDR3 length: 12 residues. Germline V gives CDR1 MGHDK, CDR2 SYGVNS. Deletions cut 6 bases from V and 6 bases from J, with 10 bases between. In DNA, the CDR3 is TGTGCCAGCAGCGCCGCTCGGGATACGCAGTATTTT. Protein product: CASSAARDTQYF.

This chain uses TRBV9 with TRBJ2-5; no clear D. Germline values: CDR1 SGDLS, CDR2 YYNGEE. This CDR3 is built from 12 residues. The V end was cut by 2 bases, the J end by 5 bases, with 7 bases between. The CDR3 loop is CASSVGSETQYF. The CDR3 DNA is TGTGCCAGCAGCGTTGGGTCGGAGACCCAGTACTTC.

The chain recombines TRBV5-4 with TRBJ2-7; a weak D match, TRBD1 (6 bases). The CDR3 consists of 12 residues. Germline assignment: CDR1 SGHNT and CDR2 YYREEE (reference sequence). Trimming stripped 7 bases from V and 6 bases from J, with 14 bases between. CDR3 bases: TGTGCCAGCTCCCTTCAGGGGTTCGAGCAGTACTTC. As protein: CASSLQGFEQYF.

This clonotype has only a few counts. The chain uses TRBV20-1 and TRBJ1-5, with D possibly TRBD1 on 5 matching bases. The CDR3 runs 13 residues. Per the germline V gene, CDR1 is DFQATT and CDR2 is SNEGSKA (reference sequence). V lost 2 bases, J lost 7 bases, and 12 bases lay in between. The CDR3, as DNA: TGCAGTGCTAGACGGGCTGGGACCCAGCCCCAGCATTTT. This encodes CSARRAGTQPQHF.

This clonotype was picked up many times. The V gene is TRBV3-1, the J gene TRBJ2-3, with D unresolved. Germline CDR1 LGHDT, CDR2 YNNKEL (reference sequence). The CDR3 totals 13 residues. The V and J ends lost 4 bases and 0 bases respectively, with 5 bases between them. The CDR3 bases are TGTGCCAGCAGCCTCGAGAGCACAGATACGCAGTATTTT. This codes for CASSLESTDTQYF.

This clonotype was recorded many times. The chain carries TRBV5-1 and TRBJ1-1; TRBD1 is a possible D gene (5 bases). V was shortened by 7 bases and J by 4 bases, with 17 bases between the two germline ends. Germline loops: CDR1 SGHRS, CDR2 YFSETQ. The CDR3 runs to 14 residues. The CDR3, as DNA: TGCGCCAGCGCCCAAGGGGCTGGGCGCACTGAAGCTTTCTTT. It encodes CASAQGAGRTEAFF.

This clonotype was picked up many times. At one end the junction does not follow the germline gene, possibly because of a read error. The rearrangement links TRBV7-2 to TRBJ1-1; 8 bases are shared with TRBD1. Germline CDR1 reads SGHTA; CDR2 reads FQGNSA. The CDR3 runs to 15 residues. The CDR3 DNA is TGCGCCAGCAGCCTGGGGGACAGGAGGAACACTGAAGCTTTCTTT. Residues: CASSLGDRRNTEAFF.

This clonotype has only a few counts. The chain employs TRBV20-1 and TRBJ2-1; TRBD2 matches 10 bases. The CDR3 sequence is 15 residues long. CDR1 DFQATT and CDR2 SNEGSKA come from the germline V gene (reference sequence). V gave up 0 bases and J gave up 10 bases; unmatched junction bases: 9. The CDR3 nucleotides are TGCAGTGCTAGAGATCCCCAGCGGGGGGGCCGCGAGCAGTTCTTC. It is translated as CSARDPQRGGREQFF.

This clonotype occurred a few times. This chain uses TRBV5-1 with TRBJ1-1, with a weak D call TRBD1 (6 bases). Per germline, CDR1 SGHRS and CDR2 YFSETQ. The ends were cut back, 4 bases at V and 4 bases at J, with 8 bases in the middle. The CDR3 runs 12 residues. The CDR3 DNA sequence: TGCGCCAGCAGCGGGACATTCACTGAAGCTTTCTTT. Amino acids: CASSGTFTEAFF.

This chain joins TRBV19 and TRBJ1-6, with 8 bases fitting TRBD1. Germline V gene data show CDR1 as LNHDA and CDR2 as SQIVND (reference sequence). Unmatched junction bases numbered 12, after V lost 4 bases and J lost 10 bases. This CDR3 has 16 residues. The CDR3 spells CASSTLLGQGGSPLHF. The CDR3 DNA reads TGTGCCAGTAGTACGCTGCTCGGACAGGGTGGATCACCCCTCCACTTT.

V gene TRBV4-1 combines with J gene TRBJ2-3; TRBD1 matches 7 bases. The CDR3 is made up of 17 amino acids. J lost 4 bases, V lost 4 bases, and 14 bases had no gene match. From germline, CDR1 is MGHRA and CDR2 YSYEKL. As DNA, the CDR3 is TGCGCCAGCAGCCCATCGGACAGGAGGTGGTGGGCAGATACGCAGTATTTT. It translates to CASSPSDRRWWADTQYF.

This chain connects TRBV20-1 to TRBJ2-5; 11 nucleotides agree with TRBD2. CDR3 length equals 17 residues. V gave up 6 bases and J gave up 0 bases; unmatched junction bases: 12. Germline V CDR1 and CDR2: DFQATT, SNEGSKA (reference sequence). The CDR3 sequence: CSAPPSGGHWNQETQYF. The CDR3 nucleotides are TGCAGTGCGCCGCCTAGCGGGGGGCACTGGAACCAAGAGACCCAGTACTTC.

The V call is TRBV9, the J call TRBJ2-5; TRBD2 aligns across 9 bases. CDR3 length: 15 amino acids. Germline V gene sequence: CDR1 SGDLS, CDR2 YYNGEE. Unmatched junction bases numbered 6, after V lost 2 bases and J lost 4 bases. CDR3 DNA: TGTGCCAGCAGCGTCTCTAGCGGGGTACCAGAGACCCAGTACTTC. Translating it yields CASSVSSGVPETQYF.

The chain joins TRBV2 to TRBJ1-2; D is unclear. The V end was cut by 1 base, the J end by 3 bases, with 6 bases between. Germline V gene lookup returns CDR1 SNHLY and CDR2 FYNNEI. This CDR3 spans 13 amino acids. CDR3 in DNA: TGTGCCAGCAGTGAAGAGGGATACTATGGCTACACCTTC. It codes for CASSEEGYYGYTF.

The chain employs TRBV7-2 and TRBJ1-2, with D perhaps matching TRBD1 (5 bases). The CDR3 is made up of 14 amino acids. The germline V and J ends were trimmed by 2 bases and 3 bases, with 10 bases remaining between them. Per the germline V gene, CDR1 is SGHTA and CDR2 is FQGNSA. The CDR3, as DNA: TGTGCCAGCAGCTTATACCAGGGCTACTATGGCTACACCTTC. It codes for CASSLYQGYYGYTF.

This clonotype was recorded at least ten times. This rearrangement joins TRBV7-2 to TRBJ1-2, with TRBD1 as a possible D gene (6 bases). Looked up from germline, CDR1 is SGHTA and CDR2 is FQGNSA. The CDR3 contains 17 residues. V was clipped by 0 bases and J by 2 bases, with 16 bases between them. The CDR3 sequence: CASSLAYRVKGNYGYTF. CDR3 sequence (DNA): TGTGCCAGCAGCTTAGCGTACAGGGTTAAGGGGAACTATGGCTACACCTTC.

The CDR3 coding sequence is TGCGCCAGCAGCTTGTCGGGGGAATACACAGATACGCAGTATTTT. Translating it yields CASSLSGEYTDTQYF. The rearrangement links TRBV5-1 to TRBJ2-3; a possible D gene is TRBD2 (6 bases). V was cut by 1 base and J by 2 bases, with 11 bases left in between. The germline V gene encodes CDR1 SGHRS and CDR2 YFSETQ. This CDR3 region has 15 residues.

This clonotype showed up just a few times. This CDR3 is CASSLRQGAKETQYF. CDR3 nucleotides: TGTGCCAGCAGTTTAAGACAGGGGGCGAAGGAGACCCAGTACTTC. This sequence joins TRBV28 and TRBJ2-5; 10 positions match TRBD1. The CDR3 runs 15 residues. CDR1 MDHEN and CDR2 SYDVKM come from the germline V gene. The V and J ends lost 2 bases and 5 bases, in that order; junction bases with no gene match: 5. Filled out from reference TRBV28 and TRBJ2-5, the complete variable domain reads DVKVTQSSRYLVKRTGEKVFLECVQDMDHENMFWYRQDPGLGLRLIYFSYDVKMKEKGDIPEGYSVSREKKERFSLILESASTNQTSMYLCASSLRQGAKETQYFGPGTRLLVL.

The genes are TRBV27 and TRBJ1-4; no clear D gene. The ends were cut back, 4 bases at V and 8 bases at J, with 17 bases in the middle. This CDR3 contains 15 residues. Germline V CDR1 and CDR2: MNHEY, SMNVEV (reference sequence). The CDR3 reads CASSSLWTGEEKLFF. CDR3 sequence (DNA): TGTGCCAGCAGTTCCCTCTGGACGGGTGAGGAAAAACTGTTTTTT.

Comment on this clonotype: A much bigger clone sits one base away, suggesting this may be a read error. CDR3 DNA sequence: TGTTCCAGCAGCAGAAACCGCGCGGGTACGCAGTATTTT. Its protein is CSSSRNRAGTQYF. V is TRBV7-2 and J is TRBJ2-3; D perhaps matches TRBD2 (5 bases). The germline CDR1 and CDR2 sequences are SGHTA and FQGNSA. CDR3 length: 13 amino acids.

This clonotype occurred a few times. The chain couples TRBV7-2 to TRBJ2-5; 9 bases fit TRBD1. The germline CDR1 and CDR2 sequences are SGHTA and FQGNSA. Trimming took 5 bases from V and 5 from J; bases not matched to a gene: 9. The CDR3 has 15 amino acids. CDR3 region: CASSPGTGSWETQYF. Written as DNA, the CDR3 is TGTGCCAGCAGCCCAGGGACAGGGAGTTGGGAGACCCAGTACTTC.

The table lists this clonotype with a few counts. The chain uses TRBV6-2 or TRBV6-3 and TRBJ2-5; 7 nucleotides match TRBD2. Germline trimming cut 0 bases from V and 1 base from J; bases unmatched to any gene: 2. The CDR3 has 15 residues. CDR1 is MNHEY and CDR2 is SVGEGT in the germline V gene. Written as DNA, the CDR3 is TGTGCCAGCAGTTACTCGGCTAGCGGCCAAGAGACCCAGTACTTC. This gives the protein CASSYSASGQETQYF.

V gene TRBV12-3 or TRBV12-4 combines with J gene TRBJ1-3; no reliable D call. This CDR3 is built from 14 residues. With 7 bases removed from V and 9 bases from J, the gap between germline ends came to 19 bases. The CDR3 reads CASTLYGPLSTIYF. Here the CDR3 DNA reads TGTGCCAGCACCCTCTACGGGCCTCTTAGCACCATATATTTT.

This clonotype was observed a few times. This chain joins TRBV18 and TRBJ1-1; 8 positions agree with TRBD1. V lost 5 bases, J lost 6 bases, and 11 bases stayed unmatched. Germline CDR1 KGHSH, CDR2 LQKENI. The CDR3 is 15 amino acids. The CDR3: CASSSYNQGAPEAFF. The CDR3 bases are TGTGCCAGCTCATCTTACAATCAGGGGGCTCCTGAAGCTTTCTTT.

The chain carries TRBV7-2 and TRBJ2-1; tentatively, D is TRBD1 or TRBD2 (6 bases each). Germline V gene lookup returns CDR1 SGHTA and CDR2 FQGNSA. With 5 bases removed from V and 12 bases from J, the gap between germline ends came to 17 bases. This CDR3 is 13 amino acids long. The DNA of the CDR3 is TGTGCCAGCAGCCGAGAGGGGGGACGCGTGCAGTTCTTC. Protein product: CASSREGGRVQFF.

This clonotype was observed at least ten times. This rearrangement joins TRBV5-1 to TRBJ2-1, with TRBD1 matching 8 bases. The germline V gene has CDR1 SGHRS and CDR2 YFSETQ. V was pared by 2 bases and J by 7 bases, with 5 bases of the junction left unmatched. This CDR3 contains 14 residues. The CDR3 DNA reads TGCGCCAGCAGCTTCGGACAGGGAGAGAATGAGCAGTTCTTC. Encoded protein: CASSFGQGENEQFF.

Only a few counts were recorded for this clonotype. The V and J genes are TRBV20-1 and TRBJ2-5, with D perhaps TRBD1 (6 bases). The germline V and J ends were trimmed by 5 bases and 4 bases, with 23 bases remaining between them. Per the germline V gene, CDR1 is DFQATT and CDR2 is SNEGSKA (reference sequence). The CDR3 consists of 16 residues. As DNA, the CDR3 is TGCAGTGCTTCACTAGTACAGGGATGGATGTCAGAGACCCAGTACTTC. Encoded protein: CSASLVQGWMSETQYF.

This rearrangement joins TRBV7-2 to TRBJ2-2, with a possible D match to TRBD2 (5 bases). Trimming cost V 4 bases and J 1 base, with 13 bases left between them. The germline V gene encodes CDR1 SGHTA and CDR2 FQGNSA. The CDR3 spans 16 residues. In DNA, the CDR3 is TGTGCCAGCAGCTCCCCGACGCGGGTGAACACCGGGGAGCTGTTTTTT. Encoded protein: CASSSPTRVNTGELFF.

This clonotype was counted only a few times. The CDR3 DNA is TGTGCCAGCAGCTCAGCCCCGGCAGGCCAAGAGACCCAGTACTTC. It translates to CASSSAPAGQETQYF. The chain employs TRBV7-2 and TRBJ2-5; D ambiguous. Germline-derived CDR1 and CDR2 are SGHTA and FQGNSA. The CDR3 spans 15 residues. Between the trimmed V and J ends, which lost 4 bases and 1 base, there was a span of 13 bases.